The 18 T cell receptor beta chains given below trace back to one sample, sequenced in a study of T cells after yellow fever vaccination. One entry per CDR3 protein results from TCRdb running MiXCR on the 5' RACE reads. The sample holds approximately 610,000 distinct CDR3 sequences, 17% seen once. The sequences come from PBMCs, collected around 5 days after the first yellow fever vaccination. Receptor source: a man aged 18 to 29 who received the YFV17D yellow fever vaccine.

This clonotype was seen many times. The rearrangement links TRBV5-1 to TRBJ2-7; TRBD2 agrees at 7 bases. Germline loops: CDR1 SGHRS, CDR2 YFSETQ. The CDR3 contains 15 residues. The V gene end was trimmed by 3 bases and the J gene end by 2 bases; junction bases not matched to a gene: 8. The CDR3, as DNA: TGCGCCAGCAGCTCCACGGGGGGTAATACCTACGAGCAGTACTTC. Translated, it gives CASSSTGGNTYEQYF.

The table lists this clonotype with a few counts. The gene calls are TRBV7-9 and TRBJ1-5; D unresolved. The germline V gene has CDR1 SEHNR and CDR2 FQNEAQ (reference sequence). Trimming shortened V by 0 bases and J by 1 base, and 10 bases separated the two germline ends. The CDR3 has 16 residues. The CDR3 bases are TGTGCCAGCAGCTTAGCTCGGGCTGGAAGCAATCAGCCCCAGCATTTT. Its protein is CASSLARAGSNQPQHF.

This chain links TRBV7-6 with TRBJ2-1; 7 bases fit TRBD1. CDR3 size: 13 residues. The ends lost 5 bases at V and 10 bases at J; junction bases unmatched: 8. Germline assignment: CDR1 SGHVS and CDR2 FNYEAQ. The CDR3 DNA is TGTGCCAGCAGCGCGGACAGGTTCGAGGAGCAGTTCTTC. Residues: CASSADRFEEQFF.

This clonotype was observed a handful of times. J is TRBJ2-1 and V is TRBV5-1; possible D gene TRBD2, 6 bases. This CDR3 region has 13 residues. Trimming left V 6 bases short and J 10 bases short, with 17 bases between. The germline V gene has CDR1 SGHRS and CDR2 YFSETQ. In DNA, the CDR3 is TGCGCCAGCACCGGGACTTTAACGGGGGAGCAGTTCTTC. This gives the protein CASTGTLTGEQFF.

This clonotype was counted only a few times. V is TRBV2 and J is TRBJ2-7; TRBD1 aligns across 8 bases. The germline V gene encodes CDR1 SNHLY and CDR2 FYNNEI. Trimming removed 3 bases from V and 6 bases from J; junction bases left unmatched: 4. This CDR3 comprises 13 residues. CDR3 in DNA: TGTGCCAGCAGTGAGGTAACAGGGGGCGAGCAGTACGTC. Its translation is CASSEVTGGEQYV.

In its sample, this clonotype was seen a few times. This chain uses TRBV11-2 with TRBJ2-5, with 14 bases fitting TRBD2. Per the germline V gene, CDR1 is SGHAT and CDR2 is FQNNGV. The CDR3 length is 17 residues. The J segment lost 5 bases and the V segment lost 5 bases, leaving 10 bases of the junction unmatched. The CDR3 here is CASSPFGTSGGGETQYF. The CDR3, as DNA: TGTGCCAGCAGCCCGTTTGGGACTAGCGGGGGCGGGGAGACCCAGTACTTC.

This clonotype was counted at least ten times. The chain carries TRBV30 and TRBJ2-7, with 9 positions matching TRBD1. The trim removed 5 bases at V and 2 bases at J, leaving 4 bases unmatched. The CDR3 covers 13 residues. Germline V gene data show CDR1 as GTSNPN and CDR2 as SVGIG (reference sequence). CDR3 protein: CAWAGTGTYEQYF. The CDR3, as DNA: TGTGCCTGGGCTGGGACAGGGACCTACGAGCAGTACTTC.

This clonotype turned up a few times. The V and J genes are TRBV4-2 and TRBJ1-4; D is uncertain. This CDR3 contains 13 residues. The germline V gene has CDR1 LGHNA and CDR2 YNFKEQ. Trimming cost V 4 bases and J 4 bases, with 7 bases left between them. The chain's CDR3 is CASSPTNNEKLFF. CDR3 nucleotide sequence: TGTGCCAGCAGCCCAACGAATAATGAAAAACTGTTTTTT.

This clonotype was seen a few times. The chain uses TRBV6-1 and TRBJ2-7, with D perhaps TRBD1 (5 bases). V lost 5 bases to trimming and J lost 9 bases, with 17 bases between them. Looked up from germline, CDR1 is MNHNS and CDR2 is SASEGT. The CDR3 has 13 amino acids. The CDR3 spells CASSPSDRLMQYV. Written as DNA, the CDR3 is TGTGCCAGCAGTCCGTCAGACAGACTGATGCAGTACGTC.

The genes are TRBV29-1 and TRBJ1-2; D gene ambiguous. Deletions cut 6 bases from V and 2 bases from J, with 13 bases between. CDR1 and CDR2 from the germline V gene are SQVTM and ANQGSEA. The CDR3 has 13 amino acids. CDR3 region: CSVYLGLNYGYTF. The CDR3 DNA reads TGCAGCGTCTACTTGGGGTTAAACTATGGCTACACCTTC.

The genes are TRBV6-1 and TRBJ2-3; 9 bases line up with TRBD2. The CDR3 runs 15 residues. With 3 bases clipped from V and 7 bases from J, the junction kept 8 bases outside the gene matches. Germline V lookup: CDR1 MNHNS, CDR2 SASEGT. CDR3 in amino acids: CASSERGGLSNTQYF. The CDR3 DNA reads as TGTGCCAGCAGTGAGCGGGGGGGCCTTAGCAATACGCAGTATTTT.

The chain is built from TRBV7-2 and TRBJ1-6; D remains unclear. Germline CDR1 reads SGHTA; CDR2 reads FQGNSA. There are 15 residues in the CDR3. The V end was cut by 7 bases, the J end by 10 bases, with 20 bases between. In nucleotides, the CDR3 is TGTGCCAGCAACACTTTTGCCATACGGGAATCACCCCTCCACTTT. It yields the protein CASNTFAIRESPLHF. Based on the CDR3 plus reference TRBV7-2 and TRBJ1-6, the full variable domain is GAGVSQSPSNKVTEKGKDVELRCDPISGHTALYWYRQSLGQGLEFLIYFQGNSAPDKSGLPSDRFSAERTGGSVSTLTIQRTQQEDSAVYLCASNTFAIRESPLHFGNGTRLTVT.

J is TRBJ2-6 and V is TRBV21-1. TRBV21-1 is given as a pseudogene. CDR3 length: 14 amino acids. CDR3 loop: CASIKNSGANVLTF. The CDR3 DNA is TGTGCCAGCATTAAGAACTCTGGGGCCAACGTCCTGACTTTC.

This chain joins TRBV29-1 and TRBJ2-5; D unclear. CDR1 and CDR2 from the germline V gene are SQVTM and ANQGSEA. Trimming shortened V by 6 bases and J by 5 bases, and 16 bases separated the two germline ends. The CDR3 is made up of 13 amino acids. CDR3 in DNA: TGCAGCGTCCGTTCAATGTTTGGCGAGACCCAGTACTTC. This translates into CSVRSMFGETQYF.

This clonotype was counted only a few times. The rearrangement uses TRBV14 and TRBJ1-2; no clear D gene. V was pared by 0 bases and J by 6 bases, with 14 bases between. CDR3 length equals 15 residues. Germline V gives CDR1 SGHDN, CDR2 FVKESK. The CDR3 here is CASSQDVWELDGYTF. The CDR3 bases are TGTGCCAGCAGCCAAGATGTGTGGGAATTGGATGGCTACACCTTC.

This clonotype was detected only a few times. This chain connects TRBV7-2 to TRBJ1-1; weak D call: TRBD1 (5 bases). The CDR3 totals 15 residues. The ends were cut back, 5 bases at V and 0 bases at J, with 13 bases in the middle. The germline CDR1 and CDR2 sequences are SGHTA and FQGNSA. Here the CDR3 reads CASSLYGALNTEAFF. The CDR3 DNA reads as TGTGCCAGCAGCCTCTATGGGGCCTTGAACACTGAAGCTTTCTTT. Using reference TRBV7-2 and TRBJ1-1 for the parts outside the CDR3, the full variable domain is GAGVSQSPSNKVTEKGKDVELRCDPISGHTALYWYRQSLGQGLEFLIYFQGNSAPDKSGLPSDRFSAERTGGSVSTLTIQRTQQEDSAVYLCASSLYGALNTEAFFGQGTRLTVV.

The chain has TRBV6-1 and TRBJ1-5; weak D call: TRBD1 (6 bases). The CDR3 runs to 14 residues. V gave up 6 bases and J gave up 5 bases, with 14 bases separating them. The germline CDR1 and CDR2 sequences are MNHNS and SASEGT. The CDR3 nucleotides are TGTGCCAGCAGCGACAGTGGGGGCGATCAGCCCCAGCATTTT. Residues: CASSDSGGDQPQHF.

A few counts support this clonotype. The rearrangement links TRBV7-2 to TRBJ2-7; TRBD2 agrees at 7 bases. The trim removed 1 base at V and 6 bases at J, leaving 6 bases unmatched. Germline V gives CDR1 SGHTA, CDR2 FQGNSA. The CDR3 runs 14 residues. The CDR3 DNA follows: TGTGCCAGCAGCTTAGGCGGCGGGGGATCCGAGCAGTACTTC. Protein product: CASSLGGGGSEQYF.